Below, 10 T cell receptor beta chains from the same sample are listed, as sequenced in a study of T cell changes during pregnancy in multiple sclerosis. Sequenced by immunoSEQ multiplex PCR; TCRdb stores in-frame clones only, minus some. In the table there are fewer than 110,000 clones, almost 95% of which are singletons. Specimen: peripheral blood, collected after pregnancy. The receptors were sampled from a female donor with multiple sclerosis, enrolled in a pregnancy study.

This clone has a single count. The chain combines TRBV9 with TRBJ1-3; D remains unclear. Germline V lookup: CDR1 SGDLS, CDR2 YYNGEE. V gave up 0 bases and J gave up 2 bases, with 9 bases separating them. The CDR3 runs to 15 residues. The CDR3 region is CASSVAGGAGNTIYF. As DNA, the CDR3 is TGTGCCAGCAGCGTAGCCGGCGGGGCTGGAAACACCATATATTTT.

The chain uses TRBV28 and TRBJ2-2; D call uncertain. The V and J ends lost 10 bases and 0 bases respectively, with 9 bases between them. The CDR3 has 13 residues. Per germline, CDR1 MDHEN and CDR2 SYDVKM. CDR3: CAIHGANTGELFF. DNA for the CDR3: TGTGCCATCCACGGTGCGAACACCGGGGAGCTGTTTTTT.

The genes are TRBV7-2 and TRBJ1-6, with D perhaps matching TRBD1 (6 bases). CDR1 is SGHTA, CDR2 FQGNSA, per germline. The CDR3 length is 15 residues. The V and J ends lost 0 bases and 7 bases respectively, with 10 bases between them. The CDR3 here is CASSLAGGGNSPLHF. CDR3 in DNA: TGTGCCAGCAGCTTAGCGGGAGGGGGGAATTCACCCCTCCACTTT.

The gene calls are TRBV28 and TRBJ2-7; 7 bases line up with TRBD2. Germline V gene data show CDR1 as MDHEN and CDR2 as SYDVKM. The V and J ends lost 3 bases and 7 bases, in that order; junction bases with no gene match: 9. The CDR3 consists of 14 residues. The CDR3 spells CASSFTLAVYEQYF. For the CDR3, the DNA is TGTGCCAGCAGTTTTACCCTAGCGGTTTATGAGCAGTACTTC.

The gene calls are TRBV9 and TRBJ2-3, with 7 bases matching TRBD1. Per germline, CDR1 SGDLS and CDR2 YYNGEE. V lost 0 bases, J lost 1 base, and 2 bases stayed unmatched. CDR3 length equals 15 residues. CDR3 DNA: TGTGCCAGCAGCGTAGAAGGGGGCCGCACAGATACGCAGTATTTT. Amino acid sequence: CASSVEGGRTDTQYF.

This rearrangement joins TRBV6-4 to TRBJ1-2, with no clear D. CDR3 size: 15 residues. Germline V gene sequence: CDR1 MRHNA, CDR2 SNTAGT. The V and J ends lost 0 bases and 4 bases respectively, with 12 bases between them. In DNA, the CDR3 is TGTGCCAGCAGTGACTCGGAGGGTTCCGTCTATGGCTACACCTTC. This sequence encodes CASSDSEGSVYGYTF.

V usage is TRBV15 and J usage is TRBJ2-2, with D unresolved. Trimming took 0 bases from V and 6 from J, leaving 8 bases between them. Germline CDR1 reads LNHNV; CDR2 reads YYDKDF (reference sequence). The CDR3 covers 14 residues. The CDR3 protein is CATSRDNAAGELFF. In DNA, the CDR3 is TGTGCCACCAGCAGAGATAACGCGGCCGGGGAGCTGTTTTTT.

The V call is TRBV7-3, the J call TRBJ2-3; D may be TRBD1 (5 bases). CDR3 length equals 15 residues. Germline-derived CDR1 and CDR2 are SGHTA and FQGTGA. V lost 3 bases and J 1 base, leaving 11 bases between the germline ends. The CDR3 loop reads CASSFSAGRTDTQYF. As DNA, the CDR3 is TGTGCCAGCAGCTTCTCAGCAGGGCGCACAGATACGCAGTATTTT.

This clone appeared a single time. The rearrangement uses TRBV7-3 and TRBJ2-1, with 8 bases aligning to TRBD2. Germline lookup yields CDR1 SGHTA and CDR2 FQGTGA. J lost 8 bases, V lost 3 bases, and 9 bases had no gene match. CDR3 length: 15 residues. CDR3 amino acids: CASSFSPGLGYEQFF. In DNA, the CDR3 is TGTGCCAGCAGCTTCAGTCCGGGACTAGGGTATGAGCAGTTCTTC.

The chain carries TRBV11-2 and TRBJ2-5; D not resolved. The CDR3 sequence is 15 residues long. The germline V gene encodes CDR1 SGHAT and CDR2 FQNNGV. The ends were cut back, 0 bases at V and 5 bases at J, with 13 bases in the middle. The CDR3: CASSLDSLVRETQYF. CDR3 nucleotides: TGTGCCAGCAGCTTAGATTCCCTAGTCCGGGAGACCCAGTACTTC. The variable domain in full, completed from reference TRBV11-2 and TRBJ2-5, reads EAGVAQSPRYKIIEKRQSVAFWCNPISGHATLYWYQQILGQGPKLLIQFQNNGVVDDSQLPKDRFSAERLKGVDSTLKIQPAKLEDSAVYLCASSLDSLVRETQYFGPGTRLLVL.